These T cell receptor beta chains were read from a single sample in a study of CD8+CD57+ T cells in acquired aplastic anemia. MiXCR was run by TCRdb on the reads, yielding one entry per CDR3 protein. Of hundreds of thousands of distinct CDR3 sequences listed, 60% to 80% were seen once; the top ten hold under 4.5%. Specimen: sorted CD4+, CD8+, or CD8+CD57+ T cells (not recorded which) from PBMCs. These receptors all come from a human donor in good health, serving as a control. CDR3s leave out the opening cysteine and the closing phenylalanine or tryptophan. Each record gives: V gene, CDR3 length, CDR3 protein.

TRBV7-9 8 ASSSLIKH
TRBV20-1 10 SAGPGTVLQY
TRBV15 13 ASSRGGQGNHGYT
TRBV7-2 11 ASSFTQGETQY
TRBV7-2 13 ASSRLAGGQNEQF
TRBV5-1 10 ASSVPSHGYT
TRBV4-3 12 ASSHAGTAYGYT
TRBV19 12 ASGRRSSYNEQF
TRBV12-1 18 ASSQTGFTGGPSSHNEQF
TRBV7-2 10 ASTTLRAPLH
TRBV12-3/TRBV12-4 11 ASSGTANAEVF
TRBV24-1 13 ATSDGPNSNYGYT
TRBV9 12 ASSLREGPWEQY
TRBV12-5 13 ASGPTGSDNQPQH
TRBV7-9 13 ASSLYSHPAGDET
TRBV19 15 ASSSRTFSVGNQPQH
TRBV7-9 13 ASSLDLSSTDTQY